A selection of T cell receptor beta chains follows, all from one sample in a study of cytomegalovirus exposure and HLA in healthy donors. Only in-frame clones appear in the TCRdb table, and some are missing; sequencing was by immunoSEQ multiplex PCR. This repertoire shows around 120,000 clones, 15% found once; its top ten account for 1.5% to 2%. Sequencing input: PBMCs. These receptors all stem from a woman aged 18-35 years in good health and CMV-seronegative. CDR3s leave out the opening cysteine and the closing phenylalanine or tryptophan.

>TRBJ2-2|15|TRBV5-1
ASSPRGLAGRTGELF
>TRBJ1-4|13|TRBV6-1
AILQPTLRGEKLF
>TRBJ2-5|12|TRBV2
ATKTSGYQETQY
>TRBJ2-7|15|TRBV10-3
AISEPAGQGISYEQY
>TRBJ2-5|14|TRBV5-4
ASSLATSGGRETQY
>TRBJ1-2|9|TRBV27
ASPLGGVDT
>TRBJ2-1|11|TRBV29-1
SVVGGNFNEQF
>TRBJ2-3|12|TRBV19
ASRPGQSTDTQY
>TRBJ1-1|11|TRBV6-6
ASSPGGDTEAF
>TRBJ2-3|16|TRBV6-4
ASSDPPRLALVGDTQY
>TRBJ2-5|10|TRBV5-4
ASSLWRETQY
>TRBJ2-1|15|TRBV23-1
ASSQPSAEGGINEQF
>TRBJ1-3|13|TRBV18
ASSPSDNSGNTIY
>TRBJ2-2|13|TRBV4-2
ASSQEEGGTGELF
>TRBJ1-4|14|TRBV10-3
AISDGGAATNEKLF
>TRBJ1-6|9|TRBV20-1
SAKALTPLH
>TRBJ1-2|11|TRBV6-1
ASSELQLYGYT
>TRBJ1-2|10|TRBV28
ASSDDSYGYT
>TRBJ2-1|14|TRBV5-4
ASSFWGTSGTHEQF
>TRBJ2-3|13|TRBV28
ASSLDRGITDTQY
>TRBJ2-5|14|TRBV6-6
ASSSIRGGRMETQY
>TRBJ1-1|13|TRBV5-1
ASSASGTANTEAF
>TRBJ2-2|14|TRBV6-7
ASSYSPSGAPGELF